A selection of T cell receptor beta chains follows, all from one sample in a study of cytomegalovirus exposure and HLA in healthy donors. Only in-frame clones appear in the TCRdb table, and some are missing; sequencing was by immunoSEQ multiplex PCR. The sample has 150,000 to 200,000 clones, about 13% seen once. Sequenced sample: PBMCs. All receptors derive from a man over 45 in good health and CMV-seropositive. CDR3s include the opening cysteine and the closing phenylalanine or tryptophan. A D gene is named only where the DNA matches it firmly. Where a row states a size, it is once, few, many or the class of an expanded clone; other rows omit it.

abundance,v_gene,j_gene,d_gene,CDR3nt,CDR3aa
.,TRBV6-1,TRBJ1-6,.,TGTGCCAGCATAGGTGGGAGCTCCTATAATTCACCCCTCCACTTT,CASIGGSSYNSPLHF
few,TRBV7-9,TRBJ1-2,.,TGTGCCAGCAGCTTATCAGGGGCCGACTATGGCTACACCTTC,CASSLSGADYGYTF
few,TRBV6-1,TRBJ1-6,TRBD1,TGTGCCAGCAATGACAGGGGGCGGGTTGGTTCACCCCTCCACTTT,CASNDRGRVGSPLHF
.,TRBV7-9,TRBJ1-2,.,TGTGCCAGCAGCTTCGGGGTAGACTACACCTTC,CASSFGVDYTF
.,TRBV19,TRBJ1-2,.,TGTGCCAGCCGGAGTCCCTATGGCTACACCTTC,CASRSPYGYTF
.,TRBV7-2,TRBJ1-2,.,TGTGCCAGCAGCCCTTGGACGGGAACTATTAGCTACACCTTC,CASSPWTGTISYTF
.,TRBV7-2,TRBJ2-5,TRBD1,TGTGCCAGCAGCTCAACGCCGGACAGGGAGGAGACCCAGTACTTC,CASSSTPDREETQYF
.,TRBV6-1,TRBJ1-2,.,TGTGCCACCACGGTGGGAGTTGACTATGGCTACACCTTC,CATTVGVDYGYTF
few,TRBV28,TRBJ1-2,TRBD1,TGTGCCAGCAGCCTCCATGCAGGGGGTGTCTCCGGCTACACCTTC,CASSLHAGGVSGYTF
.,TRBV6-1,TRBJ1-5,.,TGTGCCAGCAGTGAAGGGACGGGGCAGCCCCAGCATTTT,CASSEGTGQPQHF
once,TRBV9,TRBJ2-1,.,TGTGCCAGCAGCACTAGCAAAACGCCCTACAATGAGCAGTTCTTC,CASSTSKTPYNEQFF
few,TRBV7-6,TRBJ1-1,.,TGTGCCAGCAGCTTGTCTCCACAGAGCTCCATGAACACTGAAGCTTTCTTT,CASSLSPQSSMNTEAFF
few,TRBV5-1,TRBJ2-1,.,TGCGCCAGCAGCTTGTCTGCCGGGGACAATGAGCAGTTCTTC,CASSLSAGDNEQFF
few,TRBV6-6,TRBJ2-1,.,TGTGCCAGCAGTTACGCAGGGGAGTCCTACAATGAGCAGTTCTTC,CASSYAGESYNEQFF
few,TRBV5-1,TRBJ1-2,TRBD1,TGCGCCAGCAGCTTGGAGCAGGGGGCGAAGGGTGGCTACACCTTC,CASSLEQGAKGGYTF
few,TRBV29-1,TRBJ2-5,.,TGCAGCGTTGAGGAGGTAGCACTTCAAGAGACCCAGTACTTC,CSVEEVALQETQYF
.,TRBV29-1,TRBJ2-5,TRBD2,TGCAGCGCGACTAGCGGGGGGGCCGGGGAGACCCAGTACTTC,CSATSGGAGETQYF
few,TRBV19,TRBJ1-4,TRBD1,TGTGCCAGTAGTATAGGCCCGGGACAGACTAATGAAAAACTGTTTTTT,CASSIGPGQTNEKLFF
few,TRBV6-1,TRBJ1-5,.,TGTGCCAGCCAGGATTATAGCAATCAGCCCCAGCATTTT,CASQDYSNQPQHF
few,TRBV9,TRBJ2-1,.,TGTGCCAGCAGCGTATCAGTCTCCTACAATGAGCAGTTCTTC,CASSVSVSYNEQFF
.,TRBV30,TRBJ2-1,TRBD2,TGTGCTCACACCCGGGGGGGCCTCTACAATGAGCAGTTCTTC,CAHTRGGLYNEQFF
.,TRBV4-2,TRBJ1-4,TRBD1,TGTGCCAGCAGCCATCCTCCGGGACAGGGGAACGAAAAACTGTTTTTT,CASSHPPGQGNEKLFF
few,TRBV28,TRBJ1-1,.,TGTGCCAGCAGTTTAAAGCCTACCACTGAAGCTTTCTTT,CASSLKPTTEAFF
.,TRBV4-1,TRBJ1-2,.,TGCGCCAGCAGCCCCTCGGGCCAGGGAGGAATCGGCTATGGCTACACCTTC,CASSPSGQGGIGYGYTF
few,TRBV5-1,TRBJ1-6,TRBD1,TGCGCCAGCAGCTTGACGGGGGCCCCACAGGGGTCACCCCTCCACTTT,CASSLTGAPQGSPLHF
few,TRBV9,TRBJ1-2,.,TGTGCCAGCAGCGTAGATCCCCCAGGGGTGAATCGAGGCTACACCTTC,CASSVDPPGVNRGYTF
.,TRBV6-5,TRBJ2-1,TRBD2,TGTGCCAGCAGTTACTCAGCGGGGGGGCTTTACAATGAGCAGTTCTTC,CASSYSAGGLYNEQFF
.,TRBV21-1,TRBJ1-4,.,TGTGCCAGCAGTGGACAGATAAATGAAAAACTGTTTTTT,CASSGQINEKLFF
few,TRBV19,TRBJ1-6,.,TGTGCCAGTAGTCTTAGCAGGGATTCACCCCTCCACTTT,CASSLSRDSPLHF
.,TRBV7-2,TRBJ2-3,TRBD2,TGTGCCAGCAGCCCTCGAGGGCTAGCGGGGGGGCCCAATACGCAGTATTTT,CASSPRGLAGGPNTQYF
few,TRBV10-3,TRBJ2-4,.,TGTGCCATCAGTGAGGCGGCGTTAGCCAAAAACATTCAGTACTTC,CAISEAALAKNIQYF
.,TRBV5-1,TRBJ1-1,.,TGCGCCAGCAGCTTTGTAGGGGATAACACTGAAGCTTTCTTT,CASSFVGDNTEAFF
.,TRBV29-1,TRBJ2-3,.,TGCAGCGCCCGACGGGGCACAGATACGCAGTATTTT,CSARRGTDTQYF
few,TRBV5-1,TRBJ2-4,.,TGCGCCAGCAGCTTGGCCGGAGGAACAGCGGGTGGCATTCAGTACTTC,CASSLAGGTAGGIQYF
.,TRBV10-1,TRBJ1-6,TRBD1,TGCGCCAGCAGTGAGTTCAGGGGGCTGAATTCACCCCTCCACTTT,CASSEFRGLNSPLHF
few,TRBV6-5,TRBJ2-7,TRBD1,TGTGCCAGCAGTTCCGGGACAGGGGGCTACGAGCAGTACTTC,CASSSGTGGYEQYF
.,TRBV29-1,TRBJ1-4,.,TGCAGCGTTGGCCCAGACAGTAATGAAAAACTGTTTTTT,CSVGPDSNEKLFF
few,TRBV7-7,TRBJ2-5,TRBD1,TGTGCTAGCAGCTTAGCGCTAGGGGGCCGGGAGACCCAGTACTTC,CASSLALGGRETQYF
few,TRBV11-2,TRBJ1-2,TRBD1,TGTGCCAGCAGCCCAGGGGACAGGATAACATATGGCTACACCTTC,CASSPGDRITYGYTF
.,TRBV5-6,TRBJ2-7,TRBD1,TGTGCCAGCAGCATACTGACAGGGGGAAACTACGAGCAGTACTTC,CASSILTGGNYEQYF
.,TRBV5-1,TRBJ2-2,TRBD2,TGCGCCAGCAGCTTCGGACTAGGTGGGGGTACCGGGGAGCTGTTTTTT,CASSFGLGGGTGELFF
.,TRBV27,TRBJ1-4,TRBD1,TGTGCCAGCAGTTCTCAACAGGGGGCTGGTGAAAAACTGTTTTTT,CASSSQQGAGEKLFF
few,TRBV7-2,TRBJ2-7,.,TGTGCCAGCAGCCCGCCGGGATCCTACGAGCAGTACTTC,CASSPPGSYEQYF
.,TRBV5-8,TRBJ2-3,TRBD1,TGTGCCAGCAGCCAGGGACAGGGTGGCCCAGATACGCAGTATTTT,CASSQGQGGPDTQYF
many,TRBV27,TRBJ2-7,.,TGTGCCAGCAGTTTCCAATCCTCGGGGTTATCCTACGAGCAGTACTTC,CASSFQSSGLSYEQYF
.,TRBV5-1,TRBJ1-3,.,TGCGCCAGCAGCTTGGAGGCGGGGGTCTCTGGAAACACCATATATTTT,CASSLEAGVSGNTIYF
.,TRBV9,TRBJ2-5,TRBD1,TGTGCCAGCAGCGTAGCAGGGGGTCGCCAAGAGACCCAGTACTTC,CASSVAGGRQETQYF